The clone carrying this T cell receptor (beta chain) appeared a few times. The antigen is undetermined. Attached unique molecular identifiers marked individual cDNA molecules. TCRdb ran MiXCR on the 5' RACE reads and lists one entry per CDR3 protein. The table has about 63,000 distinct CDR3 sequences, over 10% seen once. J gave up 4 bases and V 4 bases, and 7 bases lay outside the gene matches. The CDR3 is 14 residues long. Per the germline V gene, CDR1 is SGHKS and CDR2 is YYEKEE (reference sequence). The sample belongs to a study of early T cells in non-severe SARS-CoV-2 infection. For the study at large: The authors sequenced bulk RNA from unsorted whole blood, leaving chains unpaired.

Whole-study results and caveats: The VDJdb matching leaned toward anti-spike CD8 responses and overlooked private and CD4 specificities.

Sequencing input: whole blood. The source of this sequence is an adult who was a healthcare worker with PCR-confirmed SARS-CoV-2 infection or an uninfected control (not recorded which). The chain combines TRBV5-5 with TRBJ1-2; TRBD1 agrees at 7 bases. DNA for the CDR3: TGTGCCAGCAGCATCAGACAGGGTGGCTATGGCTACACCTTC. It is translated as CASSIRQGGYGYTF.